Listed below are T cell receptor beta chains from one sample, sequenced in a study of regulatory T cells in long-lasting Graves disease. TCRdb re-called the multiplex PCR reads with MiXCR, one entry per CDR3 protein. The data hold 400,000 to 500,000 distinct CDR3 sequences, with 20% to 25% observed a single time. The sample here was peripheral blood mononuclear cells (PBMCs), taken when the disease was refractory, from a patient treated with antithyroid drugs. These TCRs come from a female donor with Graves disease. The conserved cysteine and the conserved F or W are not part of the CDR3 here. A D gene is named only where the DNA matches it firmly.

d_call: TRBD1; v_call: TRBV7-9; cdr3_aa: ASSPTGVLAKNIQY
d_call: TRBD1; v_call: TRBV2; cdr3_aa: ASSAQGAADTQY
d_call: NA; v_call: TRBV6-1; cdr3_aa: ASSGTGSVTEAF
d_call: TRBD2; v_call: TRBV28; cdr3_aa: ASSLRGTSGAPSTDTQY
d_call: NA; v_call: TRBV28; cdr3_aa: ASSSPGEGLPDTQY
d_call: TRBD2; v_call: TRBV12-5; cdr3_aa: ASGLVLSTSGRETQY
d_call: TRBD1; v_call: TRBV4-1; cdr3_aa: ASSAGTASYEQY
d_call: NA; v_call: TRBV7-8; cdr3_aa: ASSSSGSNTEAF
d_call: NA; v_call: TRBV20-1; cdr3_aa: SAIADNSYGYT
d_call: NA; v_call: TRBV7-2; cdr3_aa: ASSSRGTYEQY
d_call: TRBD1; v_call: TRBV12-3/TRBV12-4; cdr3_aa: ASSLDRTGGFNQPQH
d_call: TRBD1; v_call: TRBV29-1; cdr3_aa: SVARTGGTGELF
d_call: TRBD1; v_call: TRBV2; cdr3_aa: ASRGDRGNQPQH
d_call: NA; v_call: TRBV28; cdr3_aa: ASSPPPGSTEAF
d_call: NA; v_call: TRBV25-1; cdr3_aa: ASSDRDEQY
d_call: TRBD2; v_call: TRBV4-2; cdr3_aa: ASSQVPSGRGSETQY
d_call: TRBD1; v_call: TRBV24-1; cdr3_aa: ATSETGGSSNQPQH
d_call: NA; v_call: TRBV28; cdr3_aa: ASSLLDSGANVLT
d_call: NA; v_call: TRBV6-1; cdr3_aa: ASRDVDTIY
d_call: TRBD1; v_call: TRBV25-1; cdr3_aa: ASSIAGTGGEQY
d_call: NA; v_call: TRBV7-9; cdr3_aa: ASSSPSSPQETQY
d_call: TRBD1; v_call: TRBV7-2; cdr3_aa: ASSLAGQGPGYT
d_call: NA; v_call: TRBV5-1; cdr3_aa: ASRKTGTEAF
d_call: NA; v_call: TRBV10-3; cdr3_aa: AISESLWAVNTEAS
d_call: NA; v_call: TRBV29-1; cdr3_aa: SVVETSTEAF
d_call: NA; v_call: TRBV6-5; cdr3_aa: ASSLLTSAGELF
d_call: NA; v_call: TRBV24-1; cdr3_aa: ATSDKGSNGELF
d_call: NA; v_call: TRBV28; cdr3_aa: ASSSGRPGVFSYEQY
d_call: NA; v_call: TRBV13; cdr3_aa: ASSLRVVRAERETQY
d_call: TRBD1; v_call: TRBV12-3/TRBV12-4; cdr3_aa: ASSSGTANYGYT
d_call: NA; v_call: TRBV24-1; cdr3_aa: ATSDSRDHSYEQY
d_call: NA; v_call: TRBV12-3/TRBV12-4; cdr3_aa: ASTQDKNTGELF
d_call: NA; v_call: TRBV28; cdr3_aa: ASIPVSLNQPQH
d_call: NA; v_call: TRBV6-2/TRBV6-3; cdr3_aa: ASSYSDSSFYEQY
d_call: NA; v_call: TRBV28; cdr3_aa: ASSPLGLSSGANVLT
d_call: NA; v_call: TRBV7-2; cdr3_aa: ASSLVSTSYEQY
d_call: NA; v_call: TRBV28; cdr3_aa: ASSLSYKQY
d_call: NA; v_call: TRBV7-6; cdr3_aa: ASSLDLTYEQY
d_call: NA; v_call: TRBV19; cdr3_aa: ASSMGRYYEQY
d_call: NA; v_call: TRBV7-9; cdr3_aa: ASSPPLRDIELYGYT
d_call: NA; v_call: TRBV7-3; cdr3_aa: ASSFPGSNTGELF
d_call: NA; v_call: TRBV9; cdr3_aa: ASSVGTALRGYT
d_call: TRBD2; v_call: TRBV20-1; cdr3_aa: SAPIGGLTSLEQF
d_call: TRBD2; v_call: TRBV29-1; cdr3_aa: SVFGTSGTQETQY
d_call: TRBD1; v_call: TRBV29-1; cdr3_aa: SVKSPRDRGRSSYEQY
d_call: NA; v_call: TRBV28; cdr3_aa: ASSPRGELF
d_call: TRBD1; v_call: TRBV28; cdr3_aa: ASSLRDRVWEQY
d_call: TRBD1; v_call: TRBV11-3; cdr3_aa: ASSYRGAGNTIY
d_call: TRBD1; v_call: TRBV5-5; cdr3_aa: ATRRGPEAF
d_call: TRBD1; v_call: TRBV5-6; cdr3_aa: ASSPGQGEYEQY
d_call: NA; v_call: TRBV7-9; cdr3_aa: ASSLAGSGYEQY
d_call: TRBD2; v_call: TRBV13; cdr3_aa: ASRYGTSEETQY
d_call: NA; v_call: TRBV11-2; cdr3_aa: ASSSLLGVANSPLH
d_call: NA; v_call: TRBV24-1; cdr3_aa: ATSDQGGETQY